What follows is one T cell receptor (beta chain) and its context. No antigen is known for it. No per-base quality is available; no much larger clone lies one base away. This sample was taken from a study of blood T cells in healthy people across ages (dated by TCRdb to 2015 to 2017). About the study as a whole: In model experiments, template switching captured about one uniquely barcoded TCR beta cDNA molecule for every two T cells. Age-related changes in TCR beta repertoire diversity were measured in the study by deep sequencing normalized with unique cDNA molecular identifiers. The donors were split into four age groups: young (average around 15 years), middle-aged (around 37), aged (around 67) and long-lived (about 82). To avoid experimental bias, donors of different ages were randomly spread across the sequencing lanes. The study analyzed two additional independent replicas of 1 million unique cDNA reads from the same blood draw for two donors, one aged 18 to 29 and one aged 80 or older. What the study reported, not specific to this receptor: A strong correlation was found between observed TCR beta diversity and the percentage of naive T cells measured by flow cytometry. Total diversity estimates from one million sequenced T cells were considered lower bounds and underestimates. Compared with the aged group, the long-lived group had more naive CD4+ T cells, fewer expanded clones and increased TCR diversity, suggesting age selection. Because the CMV infection status of the donors was unknown, age-related changes in expanded clonotypes may potentially have been confounded. Observed TCR beta diversity per million T cells fell roughly linearly with age, and a significant reduction was already apparent by age around 36. Conclusive comparison of naive and antigen-experienced compartments was prevented by the profiling of bulk unsorted PBMCs.

The 39 donors, aged roughly 6 to 100 years, were systemically healthy Caucasian individuals from Russia. Approximately 9.3 milliliters of peripheral blood were drawn from each donor into EDTA-treated Vacutainer tubes. Ficoll-Paque density-gradient centrifugation was used to isolate PBMCs, with at least 7 million obtained per sample. Total RNA, at least 5 micrograms per sample, was extracted from PBMCs with Trizol reagent. For every donor, flow cytometry on a PBMC aliquot measured the percentage of naive CD45RAhigh/CD27high T cells. The junction shows trimming of 5 bases on V and 5 bases on J, and the gene matches do not reach 8 bases of it. Including the terminal cysteine and phenylalanine, the CDR3 comprises 16 residues. Just CDR3 DNA is preserved here, 48 bases in frame from base 1. Reading the germline V gene gives CDR1 MDHEN and CDR2 SYDVKM. Library preparation used 5' RACE. The data were produced on an Illumina HiSeq 2500. A second PCR of roughly 6 to 11 cycles was run with a J-beta primer mix and a sample-barcoded 5' primer. Each TCR beta cDNA molecule received a unique molecular identifier from a template-switch 5' adaptor carrying 12 random nucleotides. At least 2.5 million CDR3-containing paired-end reads were obtained from each sample. First-strand cDNA was synthesized from all RNA with the Mint cDNA synthesis kit, primed by a TRBC-specific oligonucleotide. Following uracil-DNA glycosylase treatment, a first 18-cycle PCR with universal primers M1SS and BC2_uni_R was performed on all cDNA. In the source study's methods: For normalization, 1 million high-quality reads, each with a distinct molecular identifier, were randomly selected from each sample. Instead of being binned into consensus sequences, reads with shared molecular identifiers were discarded. MiTCR, set to a Q25 quality threshold and the strictest error-elimination algorithm, was used for CDR3 identification, clonotype clustering and error correction. A nonparametric unseen species model with Euler transformation was used to estimate a lower bound on total TCR beta diversity. TCRdb trimmed public reads at Q25 via fastp, called clones via MiXCR and kept in-frame beta chains. Every distinct CDR3 protein forms one entry, paired with its most common genes and DNA. The V and J calls here are based on TCRdb, not the publication. This sample lists more than 1,400,000 distinct CDR3 sequences; around two fifths were detected once. The ten largest clones add up to approximately 7.9% of the sample.

The sequenced sample consisted of blood. The rearrangement combines TRBV28 with TRBJ1-5; TRBD1 lines up with 11 middle nucleotides. The sequence derives from a woman aged 18-30 years in good health. The DNA sequence follows: TGTGCCAGCAGTCCCGCGGACAGGGGGCTGGATCAGCCCCAGCATTTT. This is translated as CASSPADRGLDQPQHF.